This T cell receptor (beta chain) is drawn from a study of cytomegalovirus exposure and HLA in healthy donors. CDR1 MNHNY and CDR2 SVGAGI come from the germline V gene (reference sequence). Trimming removed 10 bases from V and 2 bases from J, with 9 bases in between. This CDR3 has 13 amino acids. Overall study results and limits: Per published reports, the classifier diagnosed cytomegalovirus status with high specificity and sensitivity.

The PCR had 60 Vbeta and 13 Jbeta primers. TCRdb's copy holds only in-frame clones and misses some; the assay was immunoSEQ multiplex PCR. The repertoire holds under 200,000 clones, with approximately 80% as singletons. With respect to this clone: What it recognizes is unknown.

The rearrangement uses TRBV6-6 and TRBJ1-6; D not resolved. This clonotype originated in a male donor in good health and CMV-seropositive. Sample: PBMCs. The CDR3 region has the DNA TGTGCCACCCGAGTCACCTATAATTCACCCCTCCACTTT. It codes for CATRVTYNSPLHF.